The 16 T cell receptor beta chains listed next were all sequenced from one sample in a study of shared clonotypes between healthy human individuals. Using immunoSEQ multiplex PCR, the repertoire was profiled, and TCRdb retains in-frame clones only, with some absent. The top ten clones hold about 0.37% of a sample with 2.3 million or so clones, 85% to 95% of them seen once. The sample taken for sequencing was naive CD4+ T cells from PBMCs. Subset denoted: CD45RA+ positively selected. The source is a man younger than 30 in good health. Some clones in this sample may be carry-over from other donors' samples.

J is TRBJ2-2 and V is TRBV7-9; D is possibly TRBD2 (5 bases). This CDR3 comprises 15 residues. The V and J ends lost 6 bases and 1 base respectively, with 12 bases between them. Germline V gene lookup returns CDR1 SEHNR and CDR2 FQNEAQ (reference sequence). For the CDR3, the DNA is TGTGCCAGCAGACCTCGCGGAGGGAACACCGGGGAGCTGTTTTTT. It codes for CASRPRGGNTGELFF.

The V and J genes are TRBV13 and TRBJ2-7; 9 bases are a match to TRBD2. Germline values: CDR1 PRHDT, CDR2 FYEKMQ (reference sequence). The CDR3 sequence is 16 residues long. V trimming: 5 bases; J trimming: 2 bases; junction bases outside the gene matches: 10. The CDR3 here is CASSQEVASGTYEQYF. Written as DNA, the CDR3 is TGTGCCAGCAGCCAAGAAGTGGCTAGCGGGACCTACGAGCAGTACTTC.

The CDR3 region is CASSPKSSGTNTGELFF. CDR3 in DNA: TGCGCCAGCAGCCCCAAGTCTAGCGGGACCAACACCGGGGAGCTGTTTTTT. This rearrangement joins TRBV4-1 to TRBJ2-2; 9 bases align to TRBD2. Germline CDR1 and CDR2: MGHRA and YSYEKL. The CDR3 totals 17 residues. Trimming took 4 bases from V and 2 from J; bases not matched to a gene: 8.

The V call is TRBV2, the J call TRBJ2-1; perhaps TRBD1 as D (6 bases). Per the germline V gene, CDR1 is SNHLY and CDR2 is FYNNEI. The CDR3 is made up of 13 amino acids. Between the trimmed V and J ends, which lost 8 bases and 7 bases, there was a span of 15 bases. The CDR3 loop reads CASDRTQGNEQFF. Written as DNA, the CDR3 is TGTGCCAGCGACCGAACCCAGGGGAATGAGCAGTTCTTC.

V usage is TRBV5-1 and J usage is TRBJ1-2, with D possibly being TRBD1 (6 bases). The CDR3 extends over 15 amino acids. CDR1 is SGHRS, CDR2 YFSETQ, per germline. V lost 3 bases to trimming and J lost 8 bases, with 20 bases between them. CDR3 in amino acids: CASSWQGNPPTGYTF. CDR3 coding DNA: TGCGCCAGCAGCTGGCAGGGGAATCCTCCTACGGGCTACACCTTC.

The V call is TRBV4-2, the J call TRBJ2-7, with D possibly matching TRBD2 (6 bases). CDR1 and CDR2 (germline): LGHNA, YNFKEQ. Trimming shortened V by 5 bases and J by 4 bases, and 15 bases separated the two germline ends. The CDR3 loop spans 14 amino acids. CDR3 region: CASSGGWAPYEQYF. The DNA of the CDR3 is TGTGCCAGCAGCGGAGGGTGGGCTCCTTACGAGCAGTACTTC.

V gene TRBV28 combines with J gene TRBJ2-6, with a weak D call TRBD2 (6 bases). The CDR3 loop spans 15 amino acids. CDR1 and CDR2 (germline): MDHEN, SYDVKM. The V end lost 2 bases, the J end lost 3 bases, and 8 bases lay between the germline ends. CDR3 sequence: CASSLPGGGANVLTF. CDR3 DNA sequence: TGTGCCAGCAGTTTACCCGGGGGTGGGGCCAACGTCCTGACTTTC.

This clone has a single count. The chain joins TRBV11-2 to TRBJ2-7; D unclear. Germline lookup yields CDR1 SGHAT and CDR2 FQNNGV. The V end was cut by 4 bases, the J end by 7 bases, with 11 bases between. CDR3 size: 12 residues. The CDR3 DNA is TGTGCCAGCAGCTCATATTCCTGGGAGCAGTACTTC. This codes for CASSSYSWEQYF.

CDR3: CASSLQSGTGGEKLFF. The DNA for the CDR3 is TGCGCCAGCAGCTTGCAGTCGGGGACAGGGGGTGAAAAACTGTTTTTT. The chain uses TRBV5-1 and TRBJ1-4; 11 nucleotides align to TRBD1. This CDR3 region has 16 residues. J lost 7 bases, V lost 1 base, and 6 bases had no gene match. CDR1 and CDR2 from the germline V gene are SGHRS and YFSETQ.

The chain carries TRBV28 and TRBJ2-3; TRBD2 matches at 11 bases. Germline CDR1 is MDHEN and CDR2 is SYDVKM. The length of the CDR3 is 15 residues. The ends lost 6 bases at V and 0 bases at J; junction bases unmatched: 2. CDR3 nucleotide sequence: TGTGCCAGCAGGGGGACTAGCGGTAGCACAGATACGCAGTATTTT. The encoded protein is CASRGTSGSTDTQYF.

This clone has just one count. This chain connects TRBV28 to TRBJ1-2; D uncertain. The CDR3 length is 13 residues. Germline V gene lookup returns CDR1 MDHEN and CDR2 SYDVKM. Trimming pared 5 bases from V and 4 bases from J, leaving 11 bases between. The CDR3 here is CASSETEGYGYTF. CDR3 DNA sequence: TGTGCCAGCAGTGAGACGGAAGGCTATGGCTACACCTTC.

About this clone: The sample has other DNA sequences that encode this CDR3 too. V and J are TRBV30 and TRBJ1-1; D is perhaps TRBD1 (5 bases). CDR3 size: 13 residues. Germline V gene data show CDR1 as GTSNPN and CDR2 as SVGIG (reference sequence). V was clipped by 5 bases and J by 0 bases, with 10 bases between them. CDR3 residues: CAWGRGVNTEAFF. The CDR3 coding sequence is TGTGCCTGGGGGAGGGGAGTGAACACTGAAGCTTTCTTT.

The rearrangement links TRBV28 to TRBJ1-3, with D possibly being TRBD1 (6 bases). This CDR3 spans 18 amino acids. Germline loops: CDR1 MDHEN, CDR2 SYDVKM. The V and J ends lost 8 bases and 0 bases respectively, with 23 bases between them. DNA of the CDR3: TGTGCCAGCTTCTCCCTGGGGGGGGCCCATGACTCTGGAAACACCATATATTTT. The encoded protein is CASFSLGGAHDSGNTIYF.

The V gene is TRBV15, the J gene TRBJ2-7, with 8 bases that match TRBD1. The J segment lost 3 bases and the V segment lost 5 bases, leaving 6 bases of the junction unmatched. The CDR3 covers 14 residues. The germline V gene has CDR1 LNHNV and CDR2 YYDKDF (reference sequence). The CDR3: CATSPGQEYYEQYF. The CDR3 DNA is TGTGCCACCAGCCCGGGACAGGAGTACTACGAGCAGTACTTC.

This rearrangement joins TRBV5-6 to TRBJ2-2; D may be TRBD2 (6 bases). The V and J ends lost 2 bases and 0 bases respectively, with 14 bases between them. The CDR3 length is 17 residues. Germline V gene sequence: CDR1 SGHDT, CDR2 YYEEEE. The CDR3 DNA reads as TGTGCCAGCAGCTTAGGAGGGAGGCTCTCGAACACCGGGGAGCTGTTTTTT. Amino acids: CASSLGGRLSNTGELFF. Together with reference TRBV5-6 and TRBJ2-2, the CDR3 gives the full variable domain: DAGVTQSPTHLIKTRGQQVTLRCSPKSGHDTVSWYQQALGQGPQFIFQYYEEEERQRGNFPDRFSGHQFPNYSSELNVNALLLGDSALYLCASSLGGRLSNTGELFFGEGSRLTVL.

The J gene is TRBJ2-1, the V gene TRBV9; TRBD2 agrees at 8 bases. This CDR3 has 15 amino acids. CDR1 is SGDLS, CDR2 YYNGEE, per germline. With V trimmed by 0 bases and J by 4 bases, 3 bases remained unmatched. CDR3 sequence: CASSVGTSPYNEQFF. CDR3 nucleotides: TGTGCCAGCAGCGTAGGGACTAGCCCTTACAATGAGCAGTTCTTC.